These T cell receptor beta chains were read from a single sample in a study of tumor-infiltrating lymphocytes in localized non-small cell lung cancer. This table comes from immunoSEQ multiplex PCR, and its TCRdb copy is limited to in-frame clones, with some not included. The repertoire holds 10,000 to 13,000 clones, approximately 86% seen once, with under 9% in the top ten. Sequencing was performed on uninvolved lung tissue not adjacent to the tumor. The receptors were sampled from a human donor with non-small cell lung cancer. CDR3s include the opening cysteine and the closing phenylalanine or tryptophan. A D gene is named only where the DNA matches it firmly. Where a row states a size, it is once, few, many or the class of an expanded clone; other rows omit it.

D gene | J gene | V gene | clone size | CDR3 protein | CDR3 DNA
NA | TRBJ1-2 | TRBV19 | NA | CASTGDGNYGYTF | TGTGCCAGTACCGGGGACGGGAACTATGGCTACACCTTC
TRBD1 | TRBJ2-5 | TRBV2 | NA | CASLLRQGRQETQYF | TGTGCCAGCCTTCTCAGACAGGGTAGGCAAGAGACCCAGTACTTC
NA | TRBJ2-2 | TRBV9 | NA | CASSPGTDGELFF | TGTGCCAGCAGCCCTGGAACTGACGGGGAGCTGTTTTTT
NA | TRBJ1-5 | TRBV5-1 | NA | CASSTRGNQPQHF | TGCGCCAGCAGCACCAGAGGCAATCAGCCCCAGCATTTT
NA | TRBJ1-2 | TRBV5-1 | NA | CASSNLANYGYTF | TGCGCCAGCAGCAACCTAGCTAACTATGGCTACACCTTC
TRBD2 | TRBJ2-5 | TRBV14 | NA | CASSRLRGEQETQYF | TGTGCCAGCAGCCGCCTCCGGGGGGAACAAGAGACCCAGTACTTC
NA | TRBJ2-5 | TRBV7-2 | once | CASTAVRETQYF | TGTGCCAGCACCGCTGTGAGAGAGACCCAGTACTTC
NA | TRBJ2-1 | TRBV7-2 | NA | CASSFPRLNEQFF | TGTGCCAGCAGCTTCCCGAGGCTCAATGAGCAGTTCTTC
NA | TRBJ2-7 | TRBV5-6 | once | CASSPTGSSYEQYF | TGTGCCAGCAGCCCTACAGGGAGCTCCTACGAGCAGTACTTC
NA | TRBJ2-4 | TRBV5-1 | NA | CASRWDNLENIQYF | TGCGCCAGCAGATGGGACAACTTGGAAAACATTCAGTACTTC
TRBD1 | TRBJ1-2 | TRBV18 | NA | CASSPRGQGAGVSGYGYTF | TGTGCCAGCTCCCCCAGGGGACAGGGGGCTGGAGTATCCGGATATGGCTACACCTTC
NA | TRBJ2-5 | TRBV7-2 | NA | CASSLSRGETQYF | TGTGCCAGCAGCTTATCCAGAGGGGAGACCCAGTACTTC